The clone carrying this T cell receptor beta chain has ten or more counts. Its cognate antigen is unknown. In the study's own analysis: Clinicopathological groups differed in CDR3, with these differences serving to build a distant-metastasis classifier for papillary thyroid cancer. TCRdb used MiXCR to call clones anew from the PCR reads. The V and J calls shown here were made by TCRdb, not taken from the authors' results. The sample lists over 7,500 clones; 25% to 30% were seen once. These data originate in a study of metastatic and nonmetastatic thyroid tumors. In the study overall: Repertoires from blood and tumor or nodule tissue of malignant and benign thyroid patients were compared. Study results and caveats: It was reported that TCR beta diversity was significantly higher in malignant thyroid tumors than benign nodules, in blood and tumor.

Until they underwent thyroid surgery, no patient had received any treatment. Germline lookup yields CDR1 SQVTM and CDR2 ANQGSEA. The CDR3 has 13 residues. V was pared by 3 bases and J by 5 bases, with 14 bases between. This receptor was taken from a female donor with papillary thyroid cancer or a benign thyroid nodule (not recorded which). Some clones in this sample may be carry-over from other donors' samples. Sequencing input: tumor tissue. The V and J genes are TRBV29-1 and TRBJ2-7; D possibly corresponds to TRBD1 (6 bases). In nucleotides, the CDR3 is TGCAGCGTTGAGAGGACAGATAAAGACGAGCAGTACTTC. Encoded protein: CSVERTDKDEQYF.